Below, one TCR beta chain is given with its context. This clone was detected once. Its specific antigen is unknown. Base qualities are not provided; no much larger clone lies one nucleotide away. The library came from the immunoSEQ multiplex PCR assay. Adaptive Biotechnologies carried out high-throughput TCR-beta CDR3 sequencing of genomic DNA for most patients. The paper's processing steps were these. Adaptive's ImmunoSEQ software was the source of the TCR sequencing data for roughly 19 patients, while a few other patients were processed with MiXCR and VDJtools. CDR3 nucleotide sequences shared by donor and recipient were removed because the origin of these sequences could not be assigned. Alloreactive clones required at least 2-fold expansion over unstimulated cells and minimum CFSE-low frequency of 0.002% (template counts) or 0.001% (read counts). Clones were considered mappable if detected in sequenced pre-transplant spleen, lymph node, or MLR CFSE-low populations of the donor or recipient. Cumulative frequency of alloreactive clones was calculated as a percentage of all sequences weighted by copy number. TCRdb provides this immuneACCESS table in a form limited to in-frame rearrangements. Some clones are lacking; in checked studies, under half of them reflect an unresolved V gene, and why the rest are absent is not known. V and J calls and clone size are given by that table; D and trimming were obtained from the DNA. For this sample there are about 7,400 clones; about two thirds appear just once. 4.5% to 6% of the sample is in the top ten clones.

The sample originates from a study of graft-versus-host responses after intestinal transplantation listed by TCRdb under 2021. Study-wide context: Multivisceral, liver-intestinal, or isolated intestinal transplants were received by the recipients. To identify alloreactive clones, pre-transplant mixed lymphocyte reaction products were sequenced and compared with unstimulated pre-transplant donor and recipient T cells. Bulk TCR-beta CDR3 sequencing was used to track graft-versus-host and host-versus-graft alloreactive T cell clones in the graft, circulation and bone marrow after intestinal transplantation. A peak of at least 4% donor T cells among recipient peripheral blood mononuclear cells was the definition used for donor T cell macrochimerism. Every recipient was given anti-thymocyte globulin induction, then maintenance tacrolimus and steroids for 2 to 3 years. Of the roughly 25 intestinal transplant recipients enrolled in the cohort, one of whom was a retransplant, a few patients without pretransplant specimens were excluded. Samples from a few later patients were sequenced in-house on an Illumina MiSeq with MiXCR processing rather than by the commercial service. The study at large found these results: In patients with donor T cell macrochimerism, the allografts had high GvH to HvG T cell clonal ratios. GvH clones were detected in recipient bone marrow, and some appeared earlier in ileal mucosa or blood, consistent with an intestinal mucosal origin. The conclusions were limited by the relatively low number and heterogeneity of the intestinal transplant patients. Early after transplant, peak levels of circulating GvH clones were associated with declines in HvG clones.

The CDR3, from cysteine to phenylalanine, totals 16 residues. The entry retains the CDR3 DNA only, 48 bases that are in frame from base 1. Sequences SGHTA (CDR1) and FQGNSA (CDR2) are obtained from the germline V gene. From V the trimming removes 5 bases and from J it removes 5 bases, while the gene matches leave 6 bases of the junction unaccounted for. To isolate intraepithelial and lamina propria lymphocytes from graft specimens, dithiothreitol, EDTA incubations and collagenase D digestion were used. Bulk TCR-beta sequencing was performed on serial intestinal graft biopsy specimens collected as late as 600 days after transplant.

This sample comprised ileum tissue, obtained 55 to 60 days after transplant. This TCR was sampled from a human patient who received an intestinal transplant, so some T cells may come from the graft donor. The rearranged chain carries TRBV7-2 and TRBJ2-1; TRBD2 aligns with 13 central bases. The DNA sequence is TGTGCCAGCAGCCCACAAACTAGCGGGGGGGACAATGAGCAGTTCTTC. Its protein reads: CASSPQTSGGDNEQFF.